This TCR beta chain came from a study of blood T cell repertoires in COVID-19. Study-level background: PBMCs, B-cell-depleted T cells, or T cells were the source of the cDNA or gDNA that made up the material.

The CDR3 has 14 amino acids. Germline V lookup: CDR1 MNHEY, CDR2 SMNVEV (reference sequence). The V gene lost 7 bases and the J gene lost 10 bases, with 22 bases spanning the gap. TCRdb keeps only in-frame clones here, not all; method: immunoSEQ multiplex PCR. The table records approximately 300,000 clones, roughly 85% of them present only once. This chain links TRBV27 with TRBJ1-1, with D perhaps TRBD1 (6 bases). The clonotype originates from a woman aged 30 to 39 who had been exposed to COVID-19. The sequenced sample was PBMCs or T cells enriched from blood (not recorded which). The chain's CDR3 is CASTGVGGAQPAFF. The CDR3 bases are TGTGCCAGCACAGGGGTGGGAGGGGCTCAACCAGCTTTCTTT.